This T cell receptor beta chain was sequenced during a study of cytomegalovirus exposure and HLA in healthy donors (dated by TCRdb to 2016 to 2017). Concerning the study at large: An earlier analysis of roughly 500 of the donors reported more than 250 Gb of sequence data and 117 million unique TCR beta sequences from some 180 million T cells. An early release covering 500 to 750 HLA-typed donors comprised about 300 gigabases of sequencing data and around 86 million unique TCR sequences. Among the roughly 400 genotyped donors, around 81% belonged to the genetic ancestry cluster associated with self-reported Caucasian donors. The aim of the study was to test whether cataloging public T cell receptors could identify signatures of past pathogen exposure. The study used immunosequencing to profile the T cell repertoires of some 600 subjects and linked those repertoires to cytomegalovirus serostatus. Besides the first cohort of approximately 710 subjects, a separate validation cohort made up of over 95 different subjects was used. High-throughput TCR immunosequencing, statistical association of individual TCRs with disease status, and machine learning were combined to predict cytomegalovirus infection status. To study patterns of TCR occurrence, a later analysis re-analyzed previously published TCR beta repertoires from around 700 donors and added high-resolution HLA genotyping. Rather than using new phenotypic data, the later analysis identified candidate immune exposures from TCR beta sequences and from how often those sequences occurred across donors. To decide whether each TCR beta V gene segment behaved as functional or pseudogenic, an earlier analysis of 587 of the donors relied on high-throughput TCR beta sequencing. Donor age, sex, ethnicity and CMV serostatus were compiled alongside the repertoire data. A later genetic analysis took genome-wide SNP genotypes for about 55% of the 666 donors and used that subset as a discovery cohort. Every repertoire in the discovery cohort had been generated on one and the same sequencing platform. Both class I and class II loci were covered by HLA typing, at four-digit resolution. The number of donors typed differed by locus, with 629-630 for A, B, C, DRB1 and DQB1, around 560 for DQA1, 606 for DPA1, and under 490 for DPB1. A few DR-DQ haplotypes were treated as single units for association and clustering because of strong linkage in the cohort. On average, around 200,000 unique TCR beta nucleotide sequences were sequenced per donor among 350 to 400 genotyped donors of the cohort, with roughly 19% of those sequences being non-productive.

Libraries were made using the immunoSEQ multiplex PCR assay. For the multiplex PCR, a mixture combining 60 forward primers for TCR Vbeta segments and 13 reverse primers for TCR Jbeta segments was used. The CDR3 region of rearranged TCR beta genes was amplified from genomic DNA by a multiplex PCR assay. The amplified TCR beta libraries were sequenced on the Illumina HiSeq System as 87-base-pair reads. As for how the authors treated the data: Across the 700 or so repertoires, a later analysis counted some 81 million unique TCR beta chains, 9.5 million to 13 million of which were shared by at least two donors. Raw reads were error-corrected and collapsed into unique sequences by a nearest-neighbor algorithm in which closely related sequences were merged to remove PCR and sequencing errors. To assign V, D and J gene segments, CDR3 sequences were aligned to IMGT reference sequences. Each retained sequence needed at least a six-nucleotide match to both a V gene segment and a J gene segment. A rearrangement counted as productive if the CDR3 had no stop codons and remained in frame with V and J, and every other rearrangement counted as non-productive. CDR3 was defined by IMGT convention, running from the second conserved V-encoded cysteine to the conserved J-encoded phenylalanine. In an earlier analysis of more than 550 of the donors, sequences lacking an unambiguous match to a single V gene segment were excluded. An earlier analysis of just under 600 of the donors called V segments functional above 56.7% productive rearrangements and segregating when the between-donor standard deviation exceeded 5%. A statistical classification framework was developed to diagnose cytomegalovirus status using the catalog of TCR beta chain sequences. In a later analysis, TCR nucleotide sequences were compared against IMGT/GENE-DB human TR gene sequences so that V and J genes could be assigned. A later analysis assigned CDR3 sequences and most-parsimonious VDJ recombination scenarios with the TCRdist pipeline. A later analysis defined each TCR beta chain by its CDR3 amino acid sequence plus V-gene family, and excluded reads lacking a unique V-gene family. To address suspected cross-contamination and a sequencing artifact, a later analysis removed several hundred highly shared, low-generation-probability nucleotide sequences. In a later analysis, a clonal expansion index for each public chain was calculated from normalized within-repertoire ranks of inferred template counts. In a later analysis, generation probabilities were computed with a VDJ recombination model fitted to out-of-frame rearrangements, and the resulting probabilities were checked against IGoR. In a later analysis, TCR-TCR, TCR-HLA and TCR-CMV co-occurrence was scored with hypergeometric tests, and a repertoire-size bias correction was applied to TCR pairs. To estimate false discovery rates, a later analysis permuted the HLA or CMV assignments 20 times. In a later analysis, co-occurring TCRs were grouped using DBSCAN, and TCRdist sequence similarity was added for clustering within HLA-allele-positive subsets. Repertoires with fewer than 30,000 or more than 120,000 public chains were left out of co-occurrence clustering, as were a handful of repertoires with anomalous nucleotide sharing. TCRdb holds this immuneACCESS table with in-frame rearrangements only. Some clones are missing; in checked studies, unresolved V genes explain under half, and the rest has no known cause. V and J calls plus clone size are reproduced from that table; the DNA served to infer D and trimming. The sample table records 110,000 to 150,000 clones; around 85% of these occur just once. The ten largest clones capture approximately 8.2% of the sample.

The cohort consisted of fewer than 700 healthy bone marrow donors. At the time of sampling, all cohort members were nominally healthy, though unrecorded immune exposures were likely present. The donor was CMV seropositive and was included in the group of some 290 seropositive cohort members. A peripheral blood sample was collected from each donor, and TCR beta sequencing was performed on peripheral blood mononuclear cells. The Qiagen DNeasy Blood Extraction Kit was used to extract genomic DNA from the blood cell samples. CDR1 and CDR2 are drawn from the germline V gene: SGHVS, FQNEAQ. The CDR3 runs 15 residues from the cysteine to the phenylalanine. Only the CDR3 DNA stays, 45 bases, in frame from base 1. From V the trimming removes 2 bases and from J it removes 6 bases, while the gene matches leave 5 bases of the junction unaccounted for. A word on this clone: What this receptor recognizes is not known. Nothing much larger sits one base from this clone, and base qualities are not available.

Paper-wide results and their limitations: Correlated functional status among segregating V segments might reflect linkage disequilibrium, but an unknown experimental factor could not be ruled out. The study gave a list of 150 to 200 TCR beta chains associated with cytomegalovirus. In an earlier analysis of roughly 560 of the donors, most TCR beta V segments were observed in productive rearrangements about 87% or about 30% of the time, broadly matching IMGT annotations. The 87-base-pair reads could not distinguish some IMGT-functional V segments, including TRBV6-2 and TRBV6-3, so those segments were excluded. A cluster of highly shared sequence variants was judged likely to be a technical artifact of the sequencing pipeline. In a later analysis, HLA-associated TCR beta chains showed more clonal expansion and lower generation probabilities than non-associated chains that were equally common. Across donors, most TCR sequences were observed very rarely, whereas some public TCRs were present in many individuals. According to a later analysis, most CMV-associated TCR beta chains appeared to be HLA-restricted, and the HLA associations seemed to be driven largely by CMV exposure. For the cohort, immune exposure information was limited to CMV serostatus. Three of the identified cytomegalovirus-associated TCR beta chains were confirmed in vitro to be specific for cytomegalovirus antigens. Because counts were too low, seventeen rarely observed V segments, including chromosome 9 orphons, were left out of the earlier analysis of 587 of the donors. In a later analysis, several top co-occurrence clusters were reported to appear linked to parvovirus B19, influenza, CMV and Epstein-Barr virus. An association between a missense DCLRE1C variant and V-gene and J-gene trimming of TCR beta chains was found in a later genetic analysis and replicated in an independent cohort. In this cohort, only TCR beta chains were sequenced, and detectable features were limited by the absence of alpha or paired-chain data. Roughly uniform sequencing depth across donors was assumed in presence/absence analyses, although this assumption may not hold. It was suggested by the authors that the approach could potentially be generalized to other disease states and immunological phenotypes. When HLA alleles, especially DR and DQ, strongly co-occurred, TCR associations were difficult to assign to individual alleles. Because HLA typing was missing for some donors at each locus, association tests included only the typed subset. In a later analysis, around 17,000 TCR beta sequences were associated with specific HLA alleles at a false discovery rate of 0.05. A further reported finding was that TCR beta sequences accurately predicted the HLA-A and HLA-B alleles for most subjects in the first cohort. The classifier was reported to diagnose cytomegalovirus status with high specificity and sensitivity in both the original and validation cohorts. According to a later genetic analysis, donors in an Asian-associated ancestry cluster had fewer N-insertions in productive TCRs than the approximately 700-donor mean. In a later analysis, TCR association rates were found to vary across HLA loci, with the most associated TCRs seen for DRB1 alleles and the fewest for HLA-C alleles.

The sequenced material came from PBMCs. The rearrangement joined TRBV7-8 to TRBJ2-7; 12 central nucleotides agree with TRBD2. The source of this sequence is a woman between 50 and 59 years old in good health and CMV-seropositive. The DNA reads TGTGCCAGCAGCTTACGGACTAGCGGGGTAGGCGAGCAGTACTTC. Its protein reads: CASSLRTSGVGEQYF.